This T cell receptor (beta chain) was captured in a study of T cell responses to AZD1222 COVID-19 vaccine. Regarding the study as a whole: Donors in the cohort were predominantly white British and more often female, and clonal diversity was possibly underestimated. Nearly half of spike-specific TCRs reportedly target unmutated variant regions. With two AZD1222 doses given, Spike-specific TCR breadth and depth both rose. Spike-wide coverage was observed for vaccine-associated CD4 TCRs, with dominant responses at 160-218 and 743-854.

Trimming removed 8 bases at V and 8 bases at J, with 13 bases between. CDR1 is SNHLY and CDR2 is FYNNEI in the germline V gene. This CDR3 comprises 13 residues. Produced via immunoSEQ multiplex PCR; TCRdb's table is partial and in-frame only. This sample has roughly 100,000 clones; around 89% occur once, and the top ten carry about 9.3%. As concerns this clone: Its matching antigen is unknown.

The receptor comes from an adult in good health. This specimen was peripheral blood, taken on day 0 of AZD1222 vaccination. This sequence joins TRBV2 and TRBJ1-6, with a weak D call TRBD1 (6 bases). CDR3 DNA: TGTGCCAGCCACATGGGGGCCTATTCACCCCTCCACTTT. Amino acid sequence: CASHMGAYSPLHF.